Each of the 25 T cell receptor beta chains below was sequenced from the same sample in a study of CD8 T cells in ankylosing spondylitis. MiXCR was run by TCRdb on the 5' RACE reads, yielding one entry per CDR3 protein. Of about 240,000 distinct CDR3 sequences in the sample, 8% to 9% are singletons; the top ten hold 4.8%. The sequenced sample was blood, either unsorted or a sorted T cell fraction (not recorded which). These receptors came from a female donor with ankylosing spondylitis or in good health (not recorded which).

This clonotype was counted many times. V usage is TRBV7-2 and J usage is TRBJ2-7; D remains unclear. The CDR3 sequence is 16 residues long. V was clipped by 1 base and J by 4 bases, with 17 bases between them. CDR1 SGHTA and CDR2 FQGNSA come from the germline V gene. CDR3: CASSLESGSGSYEQYF. The CDR3 nucleotides read TGTGCCAGCAGCTTAGAGTCGGGCAGTGGGTCTTACGAGCAGTACTTC.

This clonotype was found many times. The chain joins TRBV7-6 to TRBJ2-1; 11 positions match TRBD2. Germline assignment: CDR1 SGHVS and CDR2 FNYEAQ. The CDR3 totals 15 residues. The V gene end was trimmed by 2 bases and the J gene end by 7 bases; junction bases not matched to a gene: 4. DNA of the CDR3: TGTGCCAGCAGCTTAATAGCGGGAGGGTATAATGAGCAGTTCTTC. This gives the protein CASSLIAGGYNEQFF.

This clonotype came up many times. As DNA, the CDR3 is TGTGCCAGCACCCTGGACAGGGGGCTACCCGAGCAGTACTTC. It yields the protein CASTLDRGLPEQYF. The V gene is TRBV6-2 or TRBV6-3, the J gene TRBJ2-7; TRBD1 matches at 11 bases. The CDR3 is 14 residues long. V lost 7 bases to trimming and J lost 6 bases; unmatched junction nucleotides: 8. Germline lookup yields CDR1 MNHEY and CDR2 SVGEGT.

In its sample, this clonotype was seen many times. This may arise from a read error, as a much more abundant clone is one base away. Here the CDR3 DNA reads TGTGCCAACAGCTTCATGGAGGGCGGGAGTGAGACCCAGTACTTC. As protein: CANSFMEGGSETQYF. The chain employs TRBV5-5 and TRBJ2-5; 7 positions agree with TRBD2. The CDR3 has 15 amino acids. Germline V gene sequence: CDR1 SGHKS, CDR2 YYEKEE (reference sequence).

This clonotype was seen at least ten times. The chain has TRBV5-6 and TRBJ1-2; no clear D. V was trimmed by 0 bases and J by 10 bases, leaving 13 bases between them. CDR1 SGHDT and CDR2 YYEEEE come from the germline V gene. The CDR3 extends over 13 amino acids. CDR3 region: CASSLGAAASYTF. As DNA, the CDR3 is TGTGCCAGCAGCTTGGGTGCTGCGGCCTCCTACACCTTC.

This clonotype was seen ten or more times. The chain has TRBV11-2 and TRBJ2-1; maybe TRBD2 (5 bases). V was clipped by 0 bases and J by 10 bases, with 10 bases between them. CDR1 is SGHAT and CDR2 is FQNNGV in the germline V gene. The CDR3 extends over 13 amino acids. This chain's CDR3 is CASSLDRASEQFF. The CDR3 DNA reads TGTGCCAGCAGCTTAGATAGGGCTAGCGAGCAGTTCTTC.

The sample holds many counts of this clonotype. The chain recombines TRBV30 with TRBJ2-1; unclear D gene. V gave up 8 bases and J gave up 8 bases, with 10 bases separating them. Germline values: CDR1 GTSNPN, CDR2 SVGIG (reference sequence). This CDR3 has 10 amino acids. The CDR3 region is CAPSPDEQFF. DNA of the CDR3: TGTGCCCCCTCGCCGGATGAGCAGTTCTTC.

The chain couples TRBV29-1 to TRBJ2-6, with a weak D call TRBD2 (5 bases). The V and J ends lost 3 bases and 3 bases respectively, with 6 bases between them. The CDR3 has 13 residues. Germline assignment: CDR1 SQVTM and CDR2 ANQGSEA. Written as DNA, the CDR3 is TGCAGCGTTGACGGACTTGGGGCCAACGTCCTGACTTTC. Protein sequence: CSVDGLGANVLTF.

Ten or more counts support this clonotype. The V gene is TRBV11-2, the J gene TRBJ2-7, with D possibly matching TRBD2 (5 bases). The V end lost 4 bases, the J end lost 3 bases, and 10 bases lay between the germline ends. The CDR3 covers 13 residues. Germline assignment: CDR1 SGHAT and CDR2 FQNNGV. The CDR3, as DNA: TGTGCCAGCAGCTCTTGGGGAGACTACGAGCAGTACTTC. Its translation is CASSSWGDYEQYF.

Many counts were recorded for this clonotype. The chain combines TRBV4-3 with TRBJ2-3, with no clear D. Germline CDR1 and CDR2: LGHNA and YSLEER. Trimming cost V 1 base and J 8 bases, with 10 bases left between them. The CDR3 totals 13 residues. The CDR3 here is CASSQALTGTQYF. As DNA, the CDR3 is TGCGCCAGCAGCCAAGCCCTGACTGGTACGCAGTATTTT.

The chain has TRBV4-3 and TRBJ2-7; TRBD2 might be the D (6 bases). V lost 0 bases and J 6 bases, leaving 15 bases between the germline ends. In germline, CDR1 is LGHNA, CDR2 YSLEER. CDR3 length equals 15 residues. The CDR3 DNA reads as TGCGCCAGCAGCCAAGATTGGAGGGGCGAGTTCGAGCAGTACTTC. Its translation is CASSQDWRGEFEQYF.

This clonotype was counted a few times. The J gene is TRBJ1-1, the V gene TRBV4-3, with TRBD1 matching over 7 bases. Looked up from germline, CDR1 is LGHNA and CDR2 is YSLEER. CDR3 length: 14 residues. V lost 2 bases and J lost 8; bases outside the gene matches: 8. CDR3 nucleotide sequence: TGCGCCAGCAGCCAACAACAGGGACAGAACGAAGCTTTCTTT. Protein sequence: CASSQQQGQNEAFF.

The rearrangement uses TRBV2 and TRBJ2-1; 9 bases map to TRBD2. Trimming removed 7 bases from V and 3 bases from J; junction bases left unmatched: 4. This CDR3 contains 14 residues. Germline V gene data show CDR1 as SNHLY and CDR2 as FYNNEI. Here the CDR3 reads CASIGTSIYNEQFF. The CDR3 DNA reads TGTGCCAGCATCGGGACTAGCATCTACAATGAGCAGTTCTTC.

This clonotype was counted a single time. A much larger clonotype is one base distant, so this may be a read error. The chain couples TRBV20-1 to TRBJ1-1; D remains unclear. The CDR3 totals 12 residues. Trimming pared 6 bases from V and 4 bases from J, leaving 12 bases between. The germline CDR1 and CDR2 sequences are DFQATT and SNEGSKA (reference sequence). The CDR3 region has the DNA TGCAGTGCGTATACGGGGAGCACTGAAGCTTTCTTT. It yields the protein CSAYTGSTEAFF.

There are many counts of this clonotype. V usage is TRBV29-1 and J usage is TRBJ2-6, with a weak D call TRBD1 (5 bases). There are 16 residues in the CDR3. CDR1 SQVTM and CDR2 ANQGSEA come from the germline V gene. Deletions cut 1 base from V and 2 bases from J, with 12 bases between. The CDR3 bases are TGCAGCGTTGAAGCCTGGGGCGTTGCTGGGGCCAACGTCCTGACTTTC. It translates to CSVEAWGVAGANVLTF.

This clonotype was counted at least ten times. The V gene is TRBV20-1, the J gene TRBJ2-5; D gene ambiguous. Trimming took off 3 bases at V and 3 bases at J, with 11 bases between the two ends. CDR1 is DFQATT and CDR2 is SNEGSKA in the germline V gene (reference sequence). The CDR3 length is 13 residues. The CDR3: CSASTGSKETQYF. The CDR3 nucleotides are TGCAGTGCTAGTACTGGTTCAAAAGAGACCCAGTACTTC.

This clonotype was seen many times. J is TRBJ2-5 and V is TRBV12-3 or TRBV12-4, with D perhaps matching TRBD1 (6 bases). The CDR3 covers 13 residues. Between the trimmed V and J ends, which lost 7 bases and 2 bases, there was a span of 11 bases. The CDR3 sequence is CASTRGQQETQYF. The DNA for the CDR3 is TGTGCCAGCACCCGAGGACAGCAAGAGACCCAGTACTTC.

This chain uses TRBV5-1 with TRBJ1-2; 8 positions match TRBD1. The V segment lost 4 bases and the J segment 8 bases; nucleotides outside the gene matches: 19. The CDR3 contains 17 residues. Germline assignment: CDR1 SGHRS and CDR2 YFSETQ. The CDR3 DNA follows: TGCGCCAGCAGCCGACGGCGGGAGGGACAGGTTCTGGAGGGCTACACCTTC. Protein sequence: CASSRRREGQVLEGYTF. The variable domain in full, with the rest retrieved from reference TRBV5-1 and TRBJ1-2, is KAGVTQTPRYLIKTRGQQVTLSCSPISGHRSVSWYQQTPGQGLQFLFEYFSETQRNKGNFPGRFSGRQFSNSRSEMNVSTLELGDSALYLCASSRRREGQVLEGYTFGSGTRLTVV.

This chain links TRBV7-9 with TRBJ1-1; D unclear. Germline values: CDR1 SEHNR, CDR2 FQNEAQ (reference sequence). This CDR3 comprises 14 residues. The V end was cut by 5 bases, the J end by 5 bases, with 15 bases between. CDR3 in amino acids: CASSPPPRRTEAFF. CDR3 sequence (DNA): TGTGCCAGCAGCCCCCCTCCCCGGAGGACTGAAGCTTTCTTT.

This clonotype was picked up many times. The chain couples TRBV10-3 to TRBJ1-2; D gene unclear. The germline V gene has CDR1 ENHRY and CDR2 SYGVKD. V was cut by 3 bases and J by 4 bases, with 9 bases left in between. The CDR3 runs to 13 residues. The CDR3 spells CAISDTASYGYTF. CDR3 coding DNA: TGTGCCATCAGTGATACCGCATCCTATGGCTACACCTTC.

V gene TRBV6-5 combines with J gene TRBJ2-7; TRBD1 aligns across 9 bases. V shed 2 bases, J shed 2 bases, and the junction held 4 bases outside the gene matches. Per germline, CDR1 MNHEY and CDR2 SVGAGI. The CDR3 covers 15 residues. CDR3 sequence reads: CASSYRDREPYEQYF. Written as DNA, the CDR3 is TGTGCCAGCAGTTACCGGGACAGGGAACCCTACGAGCAGTACTTC.

This clonotype was detected ten times or more. This chain joins TRBV20-1 and TRBJ2-3; 7 nucleotides agree with TRBD2. This CDR3 region has 14 residues. Germline CDR1 is DFQATT and CDR2 is SNEGSKA (reference sequence). The V segment lost 5 bases and the J segment 1 base; nucleotides outside the gene matches: 6. The CDR3 here is CSARDYVGTDTQYF. CDR3 bases: TGCAGTGCTCGGGACTACGTGGGCACAGATACGCAGTATTTT.

The J gene is TRBJ1-4, the V gene TRBV5-6; 9 bases are a match to TRBD1. This CDR3 is 15 amino acids long. Germline lookup yields CDR1 SGHDT and CDR2 YYEEEE. V lost 0 bases, J lost 8 bases, and 5 bases stayed unmatched. For the CDR3, the DNA is TGTGCCAGCAGCTTGGACCCAACAGGGGGCGAAAAACTGTTTTTT. It encodes CASSLDPTGGEKLFF. The variable domain in full, completed from reference TRBV5-6 and TRBJ1-4, reads DAGVTQSPTHLIKTRGQQVTLRCSPKSGHDTVSWYQQALGQGPQFIFQYYEEEERQRGNFPDRFSGHQFPNYSSELNVNALLLGDSALYLCASSLDPTGGEKLFFGSGTQLSVL.

There are many counts of this clonotype. J is TRBJ1-2 and V is TRBV28; tentative D call: TRBD1 (5 bases). V lost 6 bases and J lost 7, with 24 bases in between. Germline loops: CDR1 MDHEN, CDR2 SYDVKM. The CDR3 sequence is 16 residues long. The CDR3 loop is CASSSLGGAQGGGYTF. CDR3 in DNA: TGTGCCAGCAGCTCACTCGGCGGGGCCCAGGGAGGTGGCTACACCTTC.

This clonotype was seen repeatedly, ten times or more. The rearrangement joins TRBV10-3 to TRBJ2-5, with 8 bases aligning to TRBD1. V trimming: 6 bases; J trimming: 5 bases; junction bases outside the gene matches: 14. Germline loops: CDR1 ENHRY, CDR2 SYGVKD. This CDR3 has 16 amino acids. The CDR3 DNA sequence: TGTGCCATCAGAGGTCGACAGGGGAGAGGTCCGGAGACCCAGTACTTC. Protein: CAIRGRQGRGPETQYF.